A selection of T cell receptor beta chains follows, all from one sample in a study of blood T cell repertoires in COVID-19. Clones were sequenced by immunoSEQ multiplex PCR, and TCRdb holds only the in-frame ones, with some missing. The data contain under 150,000 clones, 75% to 90% of them singletons. The sequencing sample was made of peripheral blood. These receptor sequences come from a woman between 55 and 75 years old with active COVID-19. The CDR3 runs from the conserved cysteine through the conserved F or W. D genes are given only for firm matches. Clone sizes are given selectively: once, few, many, or a class where the clone is expanded.

TRBD1	TRBV5-1	TRBJ1-5	once	CASSLTGTELTQHF	TGCGCCAGCAGCTTAACTGGGACAGAGCTAACCCAGCATTTT
TRBD2	TRBV7-8	TRBJ2-1	once	CASSLVGSGGGDEQFF	TGTGCCAGCAGCTTAGTTGGCTCGGGAGGTGGGGATGAGCAGTTCTTC
TRBD1	TRBV14	TRBJ2-1	.	CASSQFPLDRGHNEQFF	TGTGCCAGCAGCCAATTCCCGCTTGACAGGGGCCACAATGAGCAGTTCTTC
.	TRBV14	TRBJ1-1	.	CASSQFGAPAAFF	TGTGCCAGCAGCCAATTTGGGGCCCCAGCGGCTTTCTTT
.	TRBV6-5	TRBJ2-7	once	CASSYSYRDRYEQYF	TGTGCCAGCAGTTACTCATACAGGGATCGCTACGAGCAGTACTTC
.	TRBV2	TRBJ1-5	.	CASSSQGSRQPQHF	TGTGCCAGCAGTTCACAGGGCTCAAGGCAGCCCCAGCATTTT
TRBD1	TRBV6-2/TRBV6-3	TRBJ1-2	.	CASSGTGDGYGYTF	TGTGCCAGCAGTGGGACAGGGGACGGCTATGGCTACACCTTC
.	TRBV11-3	TRBJ2-1	once	CASSLDRNEQFF	TGTGCCAGCAGCTTAGATCGCAATGAGCAGTTCTTC
TRBD2	TRBV7-2	TRBJ2-2	.	CASSSGPSNTGELFF	TGTGCCAGCTCTAGCGGCCCTTCGAACACCGGGGAGCTGTTTTTT
.	TRBV9	TRBJ2-3	.	CASSVELGVADTQYF	TGTGCCAGCAGCGTAGAGTTAGGGGTCGCAGATACGCAGTATTTT
.	TRBV3-1/TRBV3-2	TRBJ2-1	.	CASSLDRSSYNEQFF	TGTGCCAGCAGTCTAGACAGGAGCTCCTACAATGAGCAGTTCTTC
.	TRBV19	TRBJ1-1	.	CASSRSTTGNTEAFF	TGTGCCAGTAGTAGATCCACTACAGGGAACACTGAAGCTTTCTTT
.	TRBV9	TRBJ2-2	once	CASGDGELFF	TGTGCCAGCGGAGACGGGGAGCTGTTTTTT
.	TRBV7-2	TRBJ2-1	.	CASSLGPGWVTYSYNEQFF	TGTGCCAGCAGCTTAGGGCCAGGGTGGGTAACCTACTCCTACAATGAGCAGTTCTTC
.	TRBV28	TRBJ2-7	.	CASRARQGYYYEQYF	TGTGCCAGCCGAGCTAGGCAGGGATACTACTACGAGCAGTACTTC
TRBD1	TRBV9	TRBJ1-4	.	CASSVAGTGNEKLFF	TGTGCCAGCAGCGTAGCCGGGACAGGAAATGAAAAACTGTTTTTT
.	TRBV7-3	TRBJ2-2	.	CASSLSCGGITNTGELFF	TGTGCCAGCAGCTTAAGTTGCGGGGGCATCACGAACACCGGGGAGCTGTTTTTT
.	TRBV19	TRBJ1-6	.	CASIAQGTYNSPLHF	TGTGCCAGTATTGCACAGGGAACTTATAATTCACCCCTCCACTTT
TRBD1	TRBV6-1	TRBJ1-4	.	CASSEAQGQGNEKLFF	TGTGCCAGCAGTGAAGCGCAGGGACAGGGAAATGAAAAACTGTTTTTT
.	TRBV2	TRBJ2-7	once	CASLSRDTRSYEQYF	TGTGCCAGCTTATCCCGGGACACCCGCTCCTACGAGCAGTACTTC
TRBD2	TRBV9	TRBJ2-1	.	CASSVEGAGGDNEQFF	TGTGCCAGCAGCGTAGAAGGAGCGGGAGGTGACAATGAGCAGTTCTTC
TRBD1	TRBV28	TRBJ1-2	.	CASKTGESYGYTF	TGTGCCAGCAAGACAGGGGAGAGCTATGGCTACACCTTC
.	TRBV12-3/TRBV12-4	TRBJ1-2	few	CASSPNRVDGYTF	TGTGCCAGCAGCCCAAACAGGGTCGATGGCTACACCTTC
TRBD2	TRBV15	TRBJ2-1	.	CATSRASGRRNEQFF	TGTGCCACCAGCAGAGCTAGCGGGAGAAGGAATGAGCAGTTCTTC
.	TRBV6-5	TRBJ1-2	.	CASSYQGPLLNYGYTF	TGTGCCAGCAGTTACCAGGGCCCTCTATTAAACTATGGCTACACCTTC
TRBD1	TRBV7-8	TRBJ1-4	.	CASSLVEAGGNEKLFF	TGTGCCAGCAGCTTAGTAGAGGCAGGGGGTAATGAAAAACTGTTTTTT
.	TRBV6-5	TRBJ1-1	.	CASSHTPPGAFF	TGTGCCAGCAGCCACACGCCGCCAGGGGCTTTCTTT
TRBD2	TRBV14	TRBJ2-2	.	CASSQTKGLAGGTGELFF	TGTGCCAGCAGCCAAACTAAAGGACTAGCGGGAGGAACCGGGGAGCTGTTTTTT
TRBD2	TRBV19	TRBJ2-3	.	CASSPRRERVRYALSF	TGTGCCAGTTCCCCTCGGCGGGAGAGGGTGAGATACGCCCTATCTTTT
TRBD2	TRBV28	TRBJ2-7	.	CASTPSGRNEQYF	TGTGCCAGCACTCCTAGCGGGAGAAACGAGCAGTACTTC
.	TRBV5-1	TRBJ2-1	.	CASSWASGGLNNEQFF	TGCGCCAGCAGCTGGGCATCGGGCGGGCTTAACAATGAGCAGTTCTTC
.	TRBV13	TRBJ2-7	.	CASSPRGSGLYEQYF	TGTGCCAGCAGCCCACGAGGTAGCGGACTATACGAGCAGTACTTC
TRBD1	TRBV7-3	TRBJ2-1	.	CASSLVGQGGNEQFF	TGTGCCAGCAGCTTAGTGGGACAGGGGGGCAATGAGCAGTTCTTC
.	TRBV18	TRBJ2-3	.	CASSPLGQLNTDTQYF	TGTGCCAGCTCACCATTAGGACAGCTCAACACAGATACGCAGTATTTT
.	TRBV5-1	TRBJ2-1	.	CASSHGQNNEQFF	TGCGCCAGCAGCCATGGACAGAACAATGAGCAGTTCTTC
.	TRBV10-3	TRBJ2-7	.	CAISESSSYEQYF	TGTGCCATCAGTGAGTCCAGCTCCTACGAGCAGTACTTC
.	TRBV6-5	TRBJ1-3	.	CASSWEGGNTIYF	TGTGCCAGCAGTTGGGAGGGCGGAAACACCATATATTTT
TRBD2	TRBV6-2/TRBV6-3	TRBJ2-7	.	CASSPLRAGRDEQYF	TGTGCCAGCAGTCCCTTACGAGCGGGAAGGGACGAGCAGTACTTC
.	TRBV28	TRBJ2-1	once	CASSNAGNNNEQFF	TGTGCCAGCAGTAATGCCGGGAATAACAATGAGCAGTTCTTC
.	TRBV5-1	TRBJ1-4	once	CASSLGGMTPPTNEKLFF	TGCGCCAGCAGCCTCGGGGGGATGACGCCACCAACTAATGAAAAACTGTTTTTT
.	TRBV28	TRBJ2-5	.	CASSSLVGVETQYF	TGTGCCAGCAGCTCCCTGGTGGGAGTAGAGACCCAGTACTTC
.	TRBV6-2/TRBV6-3	TRBJ2-3	.	CASSYSRFQGNTDTQYF	TGTGCCAGCAGTTACTCGAGATTCCAGGGAAACACAGATACGCAGTATTTT
TRBD2	TRBV10-3	TRBJ2-2	few	CAISEPGRVTGELFF	TGTGCCATCAGTGAGCCCGGGAGGGTCACCGGGGAGCTGTTTTTT
.	TRBV7-9	TRBJ2-7	.	CASSLALDSTYEQYF	TGTGCCAGCAGCTTAGCCCTAGACAGCACCTACGAGCAGTACTTC
.	TRBV5-5	TRBJ2-1	.	CASSSPVGGSYNEQFF	TGTGCCAGCAGCTCCCCGGTCGGGGGCTCCTACAATGAGCAGTTCTTC
TRBD1	TRBV5-1	TRBJ1-6	few	CASSLLGQGNSPLHF	TGCGCCAGCAGCTTGCTGGGACAGGGAAATTCACCCCTCCACTTT
.	TRBV9	TRBJ2-5	.	CASSEGEETQYF	TGTGCCAGCAGCGAGGGGGAAGAGACCCAGTACTTC
TRBD1	TRBV4-1	TRBJ2-6	once	CASSRDRNVLTF	TGCGCCAGCAGCAGGGACAGAAACGTCCTGACTTTC
TRBD2	TRBV2	TRBJ2-5	.	CASSRVAGAPKETQYF	TGTGCCAGCAGTCGAGTAGCGGGAGCACCCAAAGAGACCCAGTACTTC
TRBD1	TRBV7-2	TRBJ2-7	.	CASSLAGGRYEQYF	TGTGCCAGCAGCCTCGCAGGGGGACGCTACGAGCAGTACTTC
.	TRBV7-2	TRBJ1-2	once	CASSSPGYTF	TGTGCCAGCAGCTCCCCGGGCTACACCTTC
TRBD1	TRBV5-1	TRBJ2-5	.	CASSLPGTGAVGETQYF	TGCGCCAGCAGCTTACCCGGGACAGGGGCCGTGGGAGAGACCCAGTACTTC
TRBD2	TRBV7-2	TRBJ2-1	.	CASSLGGGLGYDEQFF	TGTGCCAGCAGCTTAGGCGGGGGACTAGGTTACGATGAGCAGTTCTTC
.	TRBV21-1	TRBJ1-2	.	CASSKLKGGHFYGYTF	TGTGCCAGCAGCAAACTCAAGGGGGGGCACTTTTATGGCTACACCTTC